This T cell receptor beta chain was retrieved from a study of shared clonotypes between healthy human individuals. General study results and limits: The sole specimen, blood, was sampled, and tissue repertoires likely differ.

Germline CDR1 reads WNHNN; CDR2 reads SYGVQD (reference sequence). The CDR3 contains 14 residues. V shed 8 bases, J shed 2 bases, and the junction held 8 bases outside the gene matches. Using about 220 ng DNA, 30,000 or so T cell genomes, the sorted-subset replicate PCRs were run. Here immunoSEQ multiplex PCR was the method, and the copy in TCRdb shows in-frame clones only, minus some. Among about 380,000 clones listed, just over 95% were seen once. As to this clone: Its cognate antigen is unknown.

V and J are TRBV10-1 and TRBJ1-2; 7 bases agree with TRBD1. Material: memory CD8+ T cells sorted from blood. Noted subset: CD45RO+ cells pooled with CCR7-negative TemRA cells. This sequence originates from a man aged 25 to 40 in good health. DNA for the CDR3: TGCGCCAGCGGATCCGGGACAGAGAACTATGGCTACACCTTC. It codes for CASGSGTENYGYTF.